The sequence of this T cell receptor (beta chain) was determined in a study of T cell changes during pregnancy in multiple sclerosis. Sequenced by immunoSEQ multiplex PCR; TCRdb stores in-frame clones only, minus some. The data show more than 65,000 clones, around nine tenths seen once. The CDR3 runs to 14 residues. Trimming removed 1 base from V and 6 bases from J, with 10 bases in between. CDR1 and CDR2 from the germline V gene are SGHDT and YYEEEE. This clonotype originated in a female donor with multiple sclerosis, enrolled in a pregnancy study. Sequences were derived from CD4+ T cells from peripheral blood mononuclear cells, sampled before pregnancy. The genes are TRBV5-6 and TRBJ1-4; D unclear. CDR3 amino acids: CASSLYRTYEKLFF. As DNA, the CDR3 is TGTGCCAGCAGCTTGTATCGGACTTATGAAAAACTGTTTTTT.